This TCR beta chain originates from a study of T cell responses to AZD1222 COVID-19 vaccine. Overall study findings and caveats: There were repertoire samples only from the period after the peak T cell response. Possibly, clonal diversity was underestimated; donors were largely white British and included more females.

The table came from immunoSEQ multiplex PCR; TCRdb's copy has only in-frame clones and leaves some out. Of 100,000 to 130,000 clones listed, roughly 90% are singletons. With regard to this clone: Its antigen is undetermined.

The sample here was peripheral blood, taken on day 0 of AZD1222 vaccination. The TCR sequence derives from an adult in good health.

In nucleotides, the CDR3 is TGTGCCAGCAGTGAACGGCTATCGACCGGGGAGCTGTTTTTT. This encodes CASSERLSTGELFF. The chain links TRBV6-1 to TRBJ2-2, with unresolved D. The germline V and J ends were trimmed by 2 bases and 5 bases, with 9 bases remaining between them. This CDR3 is 14 amino acids long. Germline V lookup: CDR1 MNHNS, CDR2 SASEGT.